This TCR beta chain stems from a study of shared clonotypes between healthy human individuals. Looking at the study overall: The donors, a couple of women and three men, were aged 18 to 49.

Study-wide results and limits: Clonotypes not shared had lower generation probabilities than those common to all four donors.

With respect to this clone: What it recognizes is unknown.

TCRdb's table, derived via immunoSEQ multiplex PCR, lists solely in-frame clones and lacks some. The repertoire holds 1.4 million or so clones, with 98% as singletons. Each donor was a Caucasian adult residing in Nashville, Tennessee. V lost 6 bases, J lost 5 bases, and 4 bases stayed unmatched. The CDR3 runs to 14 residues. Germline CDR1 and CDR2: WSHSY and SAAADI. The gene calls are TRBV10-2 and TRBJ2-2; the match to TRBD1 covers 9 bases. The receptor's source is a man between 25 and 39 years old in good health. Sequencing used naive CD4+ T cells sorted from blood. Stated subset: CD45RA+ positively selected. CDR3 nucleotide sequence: TGCGCCAGCAGGGGAGGACAGGGGACCGGGGAGCTGTTTTTT. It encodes CASRGGQGTGELFF.